A few counts support the clone carrying this T cell receptor (beta chain). Its antigen is unknown. The CDR3 is 15 residues long. Trimming pared 4 bases from V and 6 bases from J, leaving 16 bases between. Germline V lookup: CDR1 SGHTA, CDR2 FQGNSA. A J-beta primer mix and a sample-barcoded 5' primer were used in a second PCR of about 7 to 12 cycles. At least 3 million CDR3-containing paired-end reads were obtained per sample. Each CDR3 protein gets one entry after TCRdb re-called the 5' RACE reads with MiXCR. In the table there are more than 1,000,000 distinct CDR3 sequences, around 27% of which are singletons. The entry originates in a study of blood T cells in healthy people across ages. Overall study results and limits: Versus aged donors, long-lived donors had higher diversity and more naive CD4+ cells.

This sample was also put to use in a study of T cells of mothers and their children. That study adds: It was observed that no persistent microchimeric T cell clones could be detected.

Sequencing was performed on blood. The source is a girl between 2 and 10 years old in good health. The chain links TRBV7-2 to TRBJ2-4; D may be TRBD1 or TRBD2 (5 bases each). In DNA form, the CDR3 reads TGTGCCAGCAGCTCCGGAACCGGGACGGGAAACATTCAGTACTTC. It codes for CASSSGTGTGNIQYF.